The clone carrying this TCR beta chain has a count of ten or more. Its target is not known. This specimen belongs to a study of CD8 T cells in ankylosing spondylitis. Study conclusions and caveats: About eight highly homologous variants made up a TCR beta motif that seemed to typify ankylosing spondylitis blood. Matched synovial fluid from ankylosing spondylitis patients was reported to be enriched for disease-linked clones. Earlier authors reported some of these motif variants in reactive arthritis synovial fluid and blood.

The germline V gene has CDR1 DFQATT and CDR2 SNEGSKA (reference sequence). The V end was cut by 8 bases, the J end by 7 bases, with 31 bases between. There are 17 residues in the CDR3. Using its own MiXCR run on the 5' RACE reads, TCRdb lists one record per CDR3 protein. The sample holds fewer than 550,000 distinct CDR3 sequences; roughly 5.2% are singletons and the top ten take around 3.5%. The chain recombines TRBV20-1 with TRBJ2-3, with TRBD2 as a possible D gene (6 bases). This TCR was recovered from a male donor with ankylosing spondylitis. Material for sequencing was blood, either unsorted or a sorted T cell fraction (not recorded which). CDR3 amino acids: CSRGHYGGTVQRNTQYF. DNA for the CDR3: TGCAGTCGAGGGCACTACGGGGGAACCGTACAAAGGAATACGCAGTATTTT.